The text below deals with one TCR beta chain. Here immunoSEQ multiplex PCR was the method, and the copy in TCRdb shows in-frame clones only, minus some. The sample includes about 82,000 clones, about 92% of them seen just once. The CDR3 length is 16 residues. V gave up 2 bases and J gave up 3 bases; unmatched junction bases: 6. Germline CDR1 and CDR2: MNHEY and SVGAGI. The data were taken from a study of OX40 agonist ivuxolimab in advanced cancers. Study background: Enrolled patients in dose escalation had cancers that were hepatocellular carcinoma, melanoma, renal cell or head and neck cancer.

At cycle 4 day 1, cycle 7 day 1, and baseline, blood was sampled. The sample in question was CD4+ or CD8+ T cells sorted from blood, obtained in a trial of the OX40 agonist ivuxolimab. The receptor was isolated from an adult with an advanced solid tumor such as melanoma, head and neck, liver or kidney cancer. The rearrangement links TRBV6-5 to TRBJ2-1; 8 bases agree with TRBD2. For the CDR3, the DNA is TGTGCCAGCAGTTACATTAGCGGGATCAGCTACAATGAGCAGTTCTTC. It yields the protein CASSYISGISYNEQFF.